These 23 T cell receptor beta chains came from one sample sequenced in a study of T cell responses to AZD1222 COVID-19 vaccine. Measured with immunoSEQ multiplex PCR; TCRdb has only the in-frame clones, and not every one. The sample lists about 100,000 clones, about nine tenths occurring once. Sequencing used peripheral blood, obtained on day 0 of AZD1222 vaccination. Every receptor here comes from an adult in good health.

This rearrangement joins TRBV18 to TRBJ1-3; D remains ambiguous. Trimming stripped 0 bases from V and 2 bases from J, with 17 bases between. Germline loops: CDR1 KGHSH, CDR2 LQKENI. The CDR3 has 18 residues. In nucleotides, the CDR3 is TGTGCCAGCTCACCACCGTCCAAACCCCCCCAGACTGGAAACACCATATATTTT. It codes for CASSPPSKPPQTGNTIYF.

The chain combines TRBV7-2 with TRBJ2-7; D remains ambiguous. Germline V gives CDR1 SGHTA, CDR2 FQGNSA. This CDR3 contains 13 residues. V was clipped by 0 bases and J by 7 bases, with 10 bases between them. CDR3 residues: CASSLAVLREQYF. The CDR3 DNA reads as TGTGCCAGCAGCTTAGCCGTTCTACGAGAGCAGTACTTC.

Regarding this clone: The sample holds other DNA sequences that translate to the same CDR3. The chain couples TRBV29-1 to TRBJ2-7; no definite D call. Trimming stripped 4 bases from V and 1 base from J, with 8 bases between. CDR3 length equals 12 residues. Germline CDR1 reads SQVTM; CDR2 reads ANQGSEA. The CDR3 loop is CSVGGGSYEQYF. The CDR3 DNA reads TGCAGCGTTGGAGGCGGATCCTACGAGCAGTACTTC.

The chain employs TRBV7-2 and TRBJ1-5; D perhaps matches TRBD1 (6 bases). Germline loops: CDR1 SGHTA, CDR2 FQGNSA. V lost 2 bases and J 12 bases, leaving 14 bases between the germline ends. CDR3 length: 13 residues. The CDR3 bases are TGTGCCAGCAGCTTATTAAGTTGGGGGCTCCAGCATTTT. Translated: CASSLLSWGLQHF.

V is TRBV2 and J is TRBJ2-5, with D possibly matching TRBD1 (6 bases). The CDR3 covers 13 residues. With 6 bases removed from V and 5 bases from J, the gap between germline ends came to 13 bases. Germline assignment: CDR1 SNHLY and CDR2 FYNNEI. The CDR3 sequence is CASRQGTAETQYF. CDR3 bases: TGTGCCAGCAGACAGGGTACAGCCGAGACCCAGTACTTC.

The chain couples TRBV19 to TRBJ1-3; D is ambiguous. Germline V gives CDR1 LNHDA, CDR2 SQIVND (reference sequence). The V end was cut by 6 bases, the J end by 7 bases, with 13 bases between. This CDR3 spans 13 amino acids. CDR3 region: CASRGGERNTIYF. The CDR3 coding sequence is TGTGCCAGTAGAGGAGGTGAGCGGAACACCATATATTTT.

The chain is built from TRBV19 and TRBJ1-3; 10 positions match TRBD1. V trimming: 7 bases; J trimming: 6 bases; junction bases outside the gene matches: 9. CDR1 LNHDA and CDR2 SQIVND come from the germline V gene (reference sequence). There are 15 residues in the CDR3. The DNA of the CDR3 is TGTGCCAGTACCCGGGGACAGGGGTCTCCAAACACCATATATTTT. This translates into CASTRGQGSPNTIYF. The variable domain in full, completed from reference TRBV19 and TRBJ1-3, reads DGGITQSPKYLFRKEGQNVTLSCEQNLNHDAMYWYRQDPGQGLRLIYYSQIVNDFQKGDIAEGYSVSREKKESFPLTVTSAQKNPTAFYLCASTRGQGSPNTIYFGEGSWLTVV.

J is TRBJ1-1 and V is TRBV7-2; TRBD1 matches 7 bases. Unmatched junction bases numbered 2, after V lost 1 base and J lost 0 bases. Germline-derived CDR1 and CDR2 are SGHTA and FQGNSA. The CDR3 is 15 amino acids. The CDR3 spells CASSLEGQMNTEAFF. The DNA of the CDR3 is TGTGCCAGCAGCTTAGAGGGACAGATGAACACTGAAGCTTTCTTT. Full variable domain (outside the CDR3, taken from reference TRBV7-2 and TRBJ1-1): GAGVSQSPSNKVTEKGKDVELRCDPISGHTALYWYRQSLGQGLEFLIYFQGNSAPDKSGLPSDRFSAERTGGSVSTLTIQRTQQEDSAVYLCASSLEGQMNTEAFFGQGTRLTVV.

The sample holds one count of this clone. This chain joins TRBV5-4 and TRBJ2-1, with 11 bases fitting TRBD2. The CDR3 sequence is 17 residues long. CDR1 and CDR2 (germline): SGHNT, YYREEE (reference sequence). V was clipped by 4 bases and J by 4 bases; unmatched bases: 10. The CDR3 DNA reads as TGTGCCAGCAGCGCCACTAGCGGGAGTCTCTTATACAATGAGCAGTTCTTC. Translating it yields CASSATSGSLLYNEQFF.

The DNA of the CDR3 is TGTGCCAGCAGCCCCGGACAGGGGGTCTGGTATGAGCAGTTCTTC. Translated, it gives CASSPGQGVWYEQFF. V gene TRBV7-9 combines with J gene TRBJ2-1; 10 nucleotides agree with TRBD1. CDR3 size: 15 residues. Trimming cost V 5 bases and J 8 bases; bases outside gene matches: 9. Germline V gene lookup returns CDR1 SEHNR and CDR2 FQNEAQ (reference sequence).

The gene calls are TRBV9 and TRBJ1-1; 7 bases are a match to TRBD1. The CDR3 is 15 amino acids. The germline V gene has CDR1 SGDLS and CDR2 YYNGEE. Trimming took 2 bases from V and 6 from J; bases not matched to a gene: 10. CDR3 nucleotides: TGTGCCAGCAGCGTGGGGACAGCGGGCAGGGCTGAAGCTTTCTTT. Translating it yields CASSVGTAGRAEAFF. The entire variable domain, with the rest obtained from reference TRBV9 and TRBJ1-1, is as follows: DSGVTQTPKHLITATGQRVTLRCSPRSGDLSVYWYQQSLDQGLQFLIQYYNGEERAKGNILERFSAQQFPDLHSELNLSSLELGDSALYFCASSVGTAGRAEAFFGQGTRLTVV.

V and J are TRBV2 and TRBJ2-2, with TRBD2 matching over 11 bases. The CDR3 is 15 residues long. The germline V gene has CDR1 SNHLY and CDR2 FYNNEI. Losses at the gene ends were 9 bases for V and 5 bases for J; bases not matched to a gene: 8. DNA for the CDR3: TGTGCCAGTGGGGGGACTAGCGGACCGACCGGGGAGCTGTTTTTT. Protein: CASGGTSGPTGELFF.

The chain uses TRBV5-1 and TRBJ2-1; TRBD2 agrees at 8 bases. CDR3 length equals 15 residues. Per germline, CDR1 SGHRS and CDR2 YFSETQ. V lost 1 base, J lost 8 bases, and 8 bases stayed unmatched. The CDR3 is CASSLRLAGGYEQFF. The DNA of the CDR3 is TGCGCCAGCAGCTTGCGTCTAGCGGGTGGCTATGAGCAGTTCTTC.

The chain carries TRBV7-3 and TRBJ2-3, with a weak D call TRBD1 (6 bases). CDR1 is SGHTA, CDR2 FQGTGA, per germline. Trimming shortened V by 5 bases and J by 6 bases, and 21 bases separated the two germline ends. CDR3 size: 16 residues. The CDR3 sequence: CASSAGTLTGSDTQYF. The CDR3 DNA is TGTGCCAGCAGCGCCGGTACCTTGACAGGTTCCGATACGCAGTATTTT.

The V gene is TRBV6-5, the J gene TRBJ2-1; D not resolved. CDR3 size: 14 residues. Between the trimmed V and J ends, which lost 1 base and 4 bases, there was a span of 8 bases. Germline V lookup: CDR1 MNHEY, CDR2 SVGAGI. This CDR3 is CASSYFAQYNEQFF. CDR3 in DNA: TGTGCCAGCAGTTACTTTGCGCAGTACAATGAGCAGTTCTTC.

The chain has TRBV19 and TRBJ1-2; no definite D call. The CDR3 consists of 12 residues. Germline CDR1 and CDR2: LNHDA and SQIVND (reference sequence). V lost 3 bases to trimming and J lost 5 bases, with 7 bases between them. CDR3 in DNA: TGTGCCAGTAGTATGAACCGTTATGGCTACACCTTC. Translation: CASSMNRYGYTF. Using reference TRBV19 and TRBJ1-2 for the parts outside the CDR3, the full variable domain is DGGITQSPKYLFRKEGQNVTLSCEQNLNHDAMYWYRQDPGQGLRLIYYSQIVNDFQKGDIAEGYSVSREKKESFPLTVTSAQKNPTAFYLCASSMNRYGYTFGSGTRLTVV.

This clone was found a few times. The chain recombines TRBV7-3 with TRBJ2-1, with D perhaps TRBD1 or TRBD2 (5 bases each). Germline V gives CDR1 SGHTA, CDR2 FQGTGA. V gave up 4 bases and J gave up 9 bases, with 25 bases separating them. The CDR3 has 17 residues. The CDR3, as DNA: TGTGCCAGCAGCTCTTACCCTAGGGGCATCCACCGGGGTGAGCAGTTCTTC. Its translation: CASSSYPRGIHRGEQFF. The full variable domain, completed using reference TRBV7-3 and TRBJ2-1, is GAGVSQTPSNKVTEKGKYVELRCDPISGHTALYWYRQSLGQGPEFLIYFQGTGAADDSGLPNDRFFAVRPEGSVSTLKIQRTERGDSAVYLCASSSYPRGIHRGEQFFGPGTRLTVL.

The V and J genes are TRBV2 and TRBJ1-5, with D maybe TRBD1 (6 bases). The V gene's germline CDR1 is SNHLY and CDR2 FYNNEI. The CDR3 contains 13 residues. The V and J ends lost 4 bases and 3 bases respectively, with 7 bases between them. CDR3 in amino acids: CASSGDINQPQHF. The CDR3 DNA sequence: TGTGCCAGCAGTGGGGACATCAATCAGCCCCAGCATTTT.

The V gene is TRBV5-8, the J gene TRBJ2-3, with 8 bases that match TRBD1. The CDR3 totals 14 residues. Trimming removed 4 bases from V and 2 bases from J; junction bases left unmatched: 3. Germline CDR1 and CDR2: SGHTS and YDEGEE. This chain's CDR3 is CASSTGQVTDTQYF. The CDR3 DNA is TGTGCCAGCAGCACGGGACAGGTCACAGATACGCAGTATTTT.

The chain carries TRBV27 and TRBJ1-6, with D maybe TRBD1 (5 bases). Trimming left V 6 bases short and J 10 bases short, with 10 bases between. The CDR3 has 12 residues. Germline CDR1 reads MNHEY; CDR2 reads SMNVEV (reference sequence). CDR3 in amino acids: CASRAWGSPLHF. In DNA form, the CDR3 reads TGTGCCAGCAGAGCCTGGGGGTCACCCCTCCACTTT.

J is TRBJ2-3 and V is TRBV28; tentatively, D is TRBD2 (5 bases). Between the trimmed V and J ends, which lost 4 bases and 5 bases, there was a span of 13 bases. This CDR3 is 14 amino acids long. Germline CDR1 is MDHEN and CDR2 is SYDVKM. The CDR3 spells CASSSNLRGDTQYF. In DNA, the CDR3 is TGTGCCAGCAGTTCCAATCTTCGGGGAGATACGCAGTATTTT.

The chain recombines TRBV12-3 or TRBV12-4 with TRBJ1-6; D remains ambiguous. The CDR3 contains 12 residues. V lost 6 bases, J lost 8 bases, and 8 bases lay in between. The CDR3 DNA reads as TGTGCCAGCAGCCCCTCCGATTCACCCCTCCACTTT. Amino acids: CASSPSDSPLHF.

This chain connects TRBV12-3 or TRBV12-4 to TRBJ2-5, with D unclear. The CDR3 has 13 amino acids. Between the trimmed V and J ends, which lost 0 bases and 5 bases, there was a span of 7 bases. CDR3 sequence reads: CASSLAETETQYF. The CDR3 DNA follows: TGTGCCAGCAGTTTAGCAGAGACGGAGACCCAGTACTTC.